A single sample gave rise to the 25 T cell receptor beta chains below, sequenced in a study of cytomegalovirus exposure and HLA in healthy donors. The PCR made use of 60 Vbeta and 13 Jbeta primers. Using immunoSEQ multiplex PCR, the repertoire was profiled, and TCRdb retains in-frame clones only, with some absent. This sample has 150,000 to 200,000 clones; 68% occur once, and the top ten carry less than 5%. The sample consisted of PBMCs. The receptors shown here come from a woman younger than 35 in good health and CMV-seropositive.

The chain employs TRBV5-6 and TRBJ1-2, with D perhaps TRBD1 (5 bases). The CDR3 contains 17 residues. Per germline, CDR1 SGHDT and CDR2 YYEEEE. Trimming cost V 3 bases and J 6 bases, with 24 bases left between them. CDR3 region: CASSWGTQGRWGDGYTF. The CDR3 DNA reads TGTGCCAGCAGCTGGGGGACTCAGGGCCGCTGGGGCGATGGCTACACCTTC.

The chain carries TRBV10-3 and TRBJ1-1, with no clear D. The ends were cut back, 0 bases at V and 0 bases at J, with 5 bases in the middle. This CDR3 has 14 amino acids. CDR1 is ENHRY and CDR2 is SYGVKD in the germline V gene. The CDR3 DNA reads as TGTGCCATCAGTGAGTCAACACTGAACACTGAAGCTTTCTTT. It is translated as CAISESTLNTEAFF.

The chain combines TRBV29-1 with TRBJ2-4, with D maybe TRBD1 (6 bases). Trimming pared 5 bases from V and 6 bases from J, leaving 8 bases between. Germline CDR1 is SQVTM and CDR2 is ANQGSEA. The CDR3 totals 11 residues. Written as DNA, the CDR3 is TGCAGCGTTTACAGGGCAAACATTCAGTACTTC. Translated, it gives CSVYRANIQYF.

The gene calls are TRBV27 and TRBJ2-7; possible D gene TRBD1, 7 bases. This CDR3 spans 15 amino acids. Trimming left V 8 bases short and J 3 bases short, with 20 bases between. Germline V gene sequence: CDR1 MNHEY, CDR2 SMNVEV (reference sequence). This CDR3 reads CASGTVGRDFYEQYF. The CDR3, as DNA: TGTGCCAGCGGGACAGTTGGGCGGGACTTCTACGAGCAGTACTTC.

The chain has TRBV9 and TRBJ1-1; D unclear. CDR1 is SGDLS, CDR2 YYNGEE, per germline. The ends were cut back, 0 bases at V and 4 bases at J, with 13 bases in the middle. This CDR3 region has 15 residues. The CDR3 DNA follows: TGTGCCAGCAGCGTAGAAGAGAGATCTAGCACTGAAGCTTTCTTT. Protein product: CASSVEERSSTEAFF.

This rearrangement joins TRBV7-6 to TRBJ2-7; 10 positions match TRBD1. Germline V gene lookup returns CDR1 SGHVS and CDR2 FNYEAQ. The CDR3 spans 15 residues. V was clipped by 5 bases and J by 3 bases; unmatched bases: 7. CDR3 amino acids: CASSQGQGSVYEQYF. For the CDR3, the DNA is TGTGCCAGCAGCCAGGGACAGGGGAGCGTCTACGAGCAGTACTTC.

J is TRBJ1-2 and V is TRBV19, with D possibly TRBD1 on 6 matching bases. The CDR3 covers 13 residues. Germline V CDR1 and CDR2: LNHDA, SQIVND (reference sequence). Trimming shortened V by 7 bases and J by 4 bases, and 13 bases separated the two germline ends. CDR3 sequence reads: CASTLSRGYGYTF. In nucleotides, the CDR3 is TGTGCCAGTACCCTGAGCAGGGGCTATGGCTACACCTTC.

This clone was seen a single time. V and J are TRBV28 and TRBJ2-7; D is possibly TRBD2 (5 bases). CDR3 length: 16 amino acids. CDR1 and CDR2 (germline): MDHEN, SYDVKM. V was trimmed by 2 bases and J by 2 bases, leaving 16 bases between them. CDR3 bases: TGTGCCAGCAGTTTAAGGCTAGCTGGAGACGCCTACGAGCAGTACTTC. Amino acid sequence: CASSLRLAGDAYEQYF. Complete variable domain (other parts from reference TRBV28 and TRBJ2-7): DVKVTQSSRYLVKRTGEKVFLECVQDMDHENMFWYRQDPGLGLRLIYFSYDVKMKEKGDIPEGYSVSREKKERFSLILESASTNQTSMYLCASSLRLAGDAYEQYFGPGTRLTVT.

This clone has just one count. V usage is TRBV18 and J usage is TRBJ1-4, with a weak D call TRBD1 (6 bases). The CDR3 length is 18 residues. With 6 bases removed from V and 7 bases from J, the gap between germline ends came to 27 bases. Germline V CDR1 and CDR2: KGHSH, LQKENI. CDR3 DNA: TGTGCCAGCTCGCCTCGAGGTCCTGGACAGTTTCCTCCTGAAAAACTGTTTTTT. Encoded protein: CASSPRGPGQFPPEKLFF. Using reference TRBV18 and TRBJ1-4 for the parts outside the CDR3, the full variable domain is NAGVMQNPRHLVRRRGQEARLRCSPMKGHSHVYWYRQLPEEGLKFMVYLQKENIIDESGMPKERFSAEFPKEGPSILRIQQVVRGDSAAYFCASSPRGPGQFPPEKLFFGSGTQLSVL.

The count of this clone is one. The V gene is TRBV5-1, the J gene TRBJ1-1; TRBD1 aligns across 7 bases. V was pared by 4 bases and J by 7 bases, with 7 bases of the junction left unmatched. The germline V gene has CDR1 SGHRS and CDR2 YFSETQ. The CDR3 sequence is 13 residues long. The CDR3 DNA is TGCGCCAGCAGCGTACAGGGGTCTAGTGAAGCTTTCTTT. It is translated as CASSVQGSSEAFF.

The chain links TRBV11-3 to TRBJ2-1; D is perhaps TRBD2 (5 bases). Germline CDR1 SGHNT, CDR2 YENEEA. Trimming left V 3 bases short and J 10 bases short, with 7 bases between. CDR3 length equals 11 residues. In DNA, the CDR3 is TGTGCCAGCAGCTTGGGAGAGGAGCAGTTCTTC. Protein: CASSLGEEQFF.

There are a few counts of this clone. The chain carries TRBV5-1 and TRBJ2-6; tentative D call: TRBD1 (6 bases). This CDR3 is built from 13 residues. V was trimmed by 0 bases and J by 10 bases, leaving 8 bases between them. Germline V lookup: CDR1 SGHRS, CDR2 YFSETQ. The CDR3 reads CASSLGGTNVLTF. Here the CDR3 DNA reads TGCGCCAGCAGCTTGGGAGGGACAAACGTCCTGACTTTC.

The chain has TRBV9 and TRBJ2-7, with 8 nucleotides matching TRBD2. The CDR3 runs to 15 residues. The junction had 8 bases not matched to a gene; V was cut back by 3 bases and J by 3 bases. Germline V gene sequence: CDR1 SGDLS, CDR2 YYNGEE. The CDR3 DNA sequence: TGTGCCAGCAGCGCGGGGGGGGGATTGGGCTACGAGCAGTACTTC. It yields the protein CASSAGGGLGYEQYF.

CDR3 sequence: CASRSQGKGYEQYF. CDR3 DNA sequence: TGTGCCAGCAGGTCACAGGGGAAGGGTTACGAGCAGTACTTC. The chain recombines TRBV6-5 with TRBJ2-5, with 7 bases fitting TRBD1. The closer fit of TRBJ2-7 to the DNA end suggests the J call may be wrong. Germline lookup yields CDR1 MNHEY and CDR2 SVGAGI. This CDR3 is built from 14 residues.

This chain joins TRBV15 and TRBJ1-2; 7 nucleotides match TRBD1. Germline V gives CDR1 LNHNV, CDR2 YYDKDF (reference sequence). CDR3 length: 14 residues. The junction had 7 bases not matched to a gene; V was cut back by 5 bases and J by 4 bases. CDR3 nucleotides: TGTGCCACCAGCGGCCGGGACAGAACCTATGGCTACACCTTC. It translates to CATSGRDRTYGYTF.

The chain joins TRBV18 to TRBJ2-2; TRBD1 matches 9 bases. V trimming: 6 bases; J trimming: 7 bases; junction bases outside the gene matches: 6. The CDR3 is 14 residues long. Germline lookup yields CDR1 KGHSH and CDR2 LQKENI. CDR3 DNA sequence: TGTGCCAGCTCCCTGGACAGGGGTAACGGGGAGCTGTTTTTT. As protein: CASSLDRGNGELFF. Full variable domain (rest looked up from reference TRBV18 and TRBJ2-2): NAGVMQNPRHLVRRRGQEARLRCSPMKGHSHVYWYRQLPEEGLKFMVYLQKENIIDESGMPKERFSAEFPKEGPSILRIQQVVRGDSAAYFCASSLDRGNGELFFGEGSRLTVL.

The chain carries TRBV9 and TRBJ2-3; TRBD2 matches 8 bases. With 1 base clipped from V and 6 bases from J, the junction kept 7 bases outside the gene matches. CDR1 and CDR2 (germline): SGDLS, YYNGEE. The CDR3 has 15 residues. CDR3 in amino acids: CASSVRTGGSDTQYF. The CDR3 nucleotides are TGTGCCAGCAGCGTAAGGACGGGAGGGTCGGATACGCAGTATTTT.

In nucleotides, the CDR3 is TGTGCCAGTAGTATAGTTTCCGGGGATCTGGCTAACTATGGCTACACCTTC. It translates to CASSIVSGDLANYGYTF. The V call is TRBV19, the J call TRBJ1-2; no definite D call. Germline loops: CDR1 LNHDA, CDR2 SQIVND (reference sequence). Trimming took off 1 base at V and 0 bases at J, with 15 bases between the two ends. The CDR3 spans 17 residues.

The chain has TRBV27 and TRBJ2-1; 10 nucleotides agree with TRBD2. The CDR3 has 16 residues. J was trimmed by 7 bases and V by 1 base; bases with no gene match: 7. Germline CDR1 is MNHEY and CDR2 is SMNVEV (reference sequence). The CDR3 coding sequence is TGTGCCAGCAGTTTATTCTTAGCGGGAGGCCCTAATGAGCAGTTCTTC. Amino acids: CASSLFLAGGPNEQFF.

This clone has only a few counts. The chain employs TRBV7-3 and TRBJ2-5, with TRBD1 matching 9 bases. The CDR3 covers 16 residues. Trimming took 5 bases from V and 0 from J; bases not matched to a gene: 7. Germline V gives CDR1 SGHTA, CDR2 FQGTGA. CDR3 sequence: CASSPQGTGHQETQYF. The CDR3 DNA follows: TGTGCCAGCAGCCCCCAAGGGACAGGGCACCAAGAGACCCAGTACTTC.

This sequence joins TRBV6-5 and TRBJ1-2; D possibly corresponds to TRBD1 (5 bases). This CDR3 has 14 residues. Germline V gene lookup returns CDR1 MNHEY and CDR2 SVGAGI. With 0 bases removed from V and 6 bases from J, the gap between germline ends came to 11 bases. CDR3 sequence reads: CASSYSGPANGYTF. The CDR3 DNA follows: TGTGCCAGCAGTTACTCGGGGCCAGCTAATGGCTACACCTTC.

The chain joins TRBV27 to TRBJ2-1; 9 nucleotides align to TRBD1. The CDR3 totals 15 residues. Germline values: CDR1 MNHEY, CDR2 SMNVEV (reference sequence). V shed 5 bases, J shed 10 bases, and the junction held 12 bases outside the gene matches. The CDR3 region has the DNA TGTGCCAGCAGTCGGCCGGGACAGGGCCCCGGAGAGCAGTTCTTC. Its protein product is CASSRPGQGPGEQFF.

This clone was observed a few times. This chain links TRBV7-9 with TRBJ2-5; maybe TRBD1 (6 bases). The ends were cut back, 2 bases at V and 3 bases at J, with 10 bases in the middle. Germline values: CDR1 SEHNR, CDR2 FQNEAQ (reference sequence). The CDR3 totals 14 residues. The CDR3 nucleotides read TGTGCCAGCAGCTTAACCACAGGGAAAGAGACCCAGTACTTC. Protein sequence: CASSLTTGKETQYF. The variable domain in full, completed from reference TRBV7-9 and TRBJ2-5, reads DTGVSQNPRHKITKRGQNVTFRCDPISEHNRLYWYRQTLGQGPEFLTYFQNEAQLEKSRLLSDRFSAERPKGSFSTLEIQRTEQGDSAMYLCASSLTTGKETQYFGPGTRLLVL.

In DNA form, the CDR3 reads TGTGCCAGCTCTTACCCTGGGCCAGCTAACTGGAGGGAGACCTACAATGAGCAGTTCTTC. Amino acids: CASSYPGPANWRETYNEQFF. The rearrangement uses TRBV18 and TRBJ2-1, with D possibly being TRBD2 (6 bases). Trimming removed 6 bases from V and 2 bases from J, with 29 bases in between. Germline CDR1 KGHSH, CDR2 LQKENI. The CDR3 is 20 residues long.

This chain uses TRBV28 with TRBJ2-2; 7 bases fit TRBD2. Losses at the gene ends were 2 bases for V and 2 bases for J; bases not matched to a gene: 2. CDR1 is MDHEN, CDR2 SYDVKM, per germline. This CDR3 region has 15 residues. For the CDR3, the DNA is TGTGCCAGCAGTTTACTAGCGGTAAACACCGGGGAGCTGTTTTTT. It yields the protein CASSLLAVNTGELFF.